This T cell receptor (beta chain) was recovered during a study of blood T cell repertoires in COVID-19. Original handling: Scientists estimated how many nucleated cells there were by amplifying reference gene primers. Measured with immunoSEQ multiplex PCR; TCRdb has only the in-frame clones, and not every one. Clonal size and the V and J genes are those of that table, whereas D and trimming came from the DNA. Of roughly 220,000 clones in the sample, 88% were seen once. Trimming took 9 bases from V and 3 from J; bases not matched to a gene: 10. The CDR3 is 15 residues long. Germline loops: CDR1 MNHNY, CDR2 SVGAGI (reference sequence).

The sequencing input was PBMCs or T cells enriched from blood (not recorded which). The source is a woman in her fifties or sixties with acute COVID-19. The rearrangement joins TRBV6-6 to TRBJ1-3, with TRBD1 matching over 8 bases. The CDR3 bases are TGTGCCAGTCGAGAGGGCGACAGGGGTGGAAACACCATATATTTT. Translating it yields CASREGDRGGNTIYF.